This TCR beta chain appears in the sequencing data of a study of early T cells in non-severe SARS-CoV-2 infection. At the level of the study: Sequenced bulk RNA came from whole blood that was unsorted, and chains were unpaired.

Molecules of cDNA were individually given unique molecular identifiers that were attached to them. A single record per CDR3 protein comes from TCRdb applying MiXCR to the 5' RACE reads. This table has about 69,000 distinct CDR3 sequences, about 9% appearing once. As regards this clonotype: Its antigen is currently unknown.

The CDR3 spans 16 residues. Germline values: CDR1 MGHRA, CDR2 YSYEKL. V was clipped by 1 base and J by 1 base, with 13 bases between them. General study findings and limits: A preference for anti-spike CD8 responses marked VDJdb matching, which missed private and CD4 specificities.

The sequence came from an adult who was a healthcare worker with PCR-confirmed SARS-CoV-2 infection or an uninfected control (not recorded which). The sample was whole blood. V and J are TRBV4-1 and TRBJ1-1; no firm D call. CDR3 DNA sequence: TGCGCCAGCAGCCAAGTTGGCGGCATTCCGAACACTGAAGCTTTCTTT. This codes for CASSQVGGIPNTEAFF.